This TCR beta chain was retrieved from a study of response to subunit inactivated influenza vaccine. TCRdb itself ran the RT-PCR reads through MiXCR, one entry per CDR3 protein. Of under 550,000 distinct CDR3 sequences in the sample, roughly 8.2% are singletons; the top ten hold approximately 13%. This CDR3 has 13 amino acids. CDR1 is DFQATT and CDR2 is SNEGSKA in the germline V gene (reference sequence). V gave up 2 bases and J gave up 4 bases; unmatched junction bases: 4. This clonotype occurred a few times. The antigen is unknown. Study conclusions and caveats: There was a suggestion from the authors that each seasonal influenza vaccination recruits few new T cells.

The sequence was collected from a man aged 45 to 70 who received an inactivated influenza vaccine. The chain is built from TRBV20-1 and TRBJ2-5; TRBD1 agrees at 7 bases. Sequencing used PBMCs from blood, obtained roughly 24 months after vaccination. CDR3 loop: CSARPQGRETQYF. In DNA form, the CDR3 reads TGCAGTGCTAGACCACAGGGGCGAGAGACCCAGTACTTC.